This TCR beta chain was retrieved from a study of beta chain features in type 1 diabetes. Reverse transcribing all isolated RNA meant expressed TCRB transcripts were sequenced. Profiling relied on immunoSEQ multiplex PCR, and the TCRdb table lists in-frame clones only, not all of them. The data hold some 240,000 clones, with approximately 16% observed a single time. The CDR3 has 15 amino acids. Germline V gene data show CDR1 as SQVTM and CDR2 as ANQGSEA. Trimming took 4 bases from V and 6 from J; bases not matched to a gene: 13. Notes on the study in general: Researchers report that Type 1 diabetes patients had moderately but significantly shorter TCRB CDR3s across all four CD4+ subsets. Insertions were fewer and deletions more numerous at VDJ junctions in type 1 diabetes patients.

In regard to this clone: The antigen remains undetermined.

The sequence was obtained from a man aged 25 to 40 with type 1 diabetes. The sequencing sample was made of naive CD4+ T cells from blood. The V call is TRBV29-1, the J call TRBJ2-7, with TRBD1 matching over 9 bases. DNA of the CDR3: TGCAGCGTTGCGAACTACGGGACAGGGACCACCGAGCAGTACTTC. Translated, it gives CSVANYGTGTTEQYF.